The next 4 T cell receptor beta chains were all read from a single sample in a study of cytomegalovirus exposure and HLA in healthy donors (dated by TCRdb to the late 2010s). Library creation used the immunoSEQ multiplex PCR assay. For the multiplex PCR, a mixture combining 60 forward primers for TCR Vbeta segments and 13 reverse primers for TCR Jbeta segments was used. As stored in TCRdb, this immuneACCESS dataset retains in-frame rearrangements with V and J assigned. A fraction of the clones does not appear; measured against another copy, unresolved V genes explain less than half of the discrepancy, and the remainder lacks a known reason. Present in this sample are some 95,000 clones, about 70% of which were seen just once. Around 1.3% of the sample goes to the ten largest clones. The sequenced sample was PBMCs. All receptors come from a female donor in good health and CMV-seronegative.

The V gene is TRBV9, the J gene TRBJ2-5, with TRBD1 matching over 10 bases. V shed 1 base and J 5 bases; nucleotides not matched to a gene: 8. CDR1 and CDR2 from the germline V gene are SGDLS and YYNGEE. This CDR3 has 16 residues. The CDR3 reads CASSVRGQGLVETQYF. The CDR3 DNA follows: TGTGCCAGCAGCGTAAGGGGACAGGGGTTAGTCGAGACCCAGTACTTC.

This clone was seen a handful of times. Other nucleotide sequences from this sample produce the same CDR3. CDR3 amino acids: CASSAGSTDTQYF. As DNA, the CDR3 is TGTGCCAGCAGTGCGGGGAGCACAGATACGCAGTATTTT. The J gene is TRBJ2-3, the V gene TRBV6-4; D is perhaps TRBD2 (5 bases). Germline loops: CDR1 MRHNA, CDR2 SNTAGT. Trimming pared 4 bases from V and 0 bases from J, leaving 5 bases between. The CDR3 has 13 amino acids.

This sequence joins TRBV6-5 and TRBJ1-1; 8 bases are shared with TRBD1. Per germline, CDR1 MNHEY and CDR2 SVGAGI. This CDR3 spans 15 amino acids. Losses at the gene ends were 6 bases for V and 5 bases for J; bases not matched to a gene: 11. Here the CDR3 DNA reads TGTGCCAGCAGGGGCCAGGGGGCGAAAGGAACTGAAGCTTTCTTT. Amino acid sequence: CASRGQGAKGTEAFF.

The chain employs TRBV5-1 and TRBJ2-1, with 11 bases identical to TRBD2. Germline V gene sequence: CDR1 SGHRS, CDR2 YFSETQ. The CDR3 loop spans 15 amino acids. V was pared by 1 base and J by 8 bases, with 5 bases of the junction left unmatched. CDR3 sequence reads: CASSLTSGSGDEQFF. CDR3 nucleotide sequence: TGCGCCAGCAGCTTGACTAGCGGGAGTGGAGATGAGCAGTTCTTC. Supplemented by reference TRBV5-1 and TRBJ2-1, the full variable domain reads KAGVTQTPRYLIKTRGQQVTLSCSPISGHRSVSWYQQTPGQGLQFLFEYFSETQRNKGNFPGRFSGRQFSNSRSEMNVSTLELGDSALYLCASSLTSGSGDEQFFGPGTRLTVL.